Listed below are T cell receptor beta chains from one sample, sequenced in a study of technical replicates of blood from a handful of donors. Produced via immunoSEQ multiplex PCR; TCRdb's table is partial and in-frame only. The sample has about 70,000 clones, nearly 99% seen once. Specimen: T cells isolated from PBMCs. The receptors shown here come from a human donor in good health. The CDR3 runs from the conserved cysteine through the conserved F or W. A D gene is named only where the DNA matches it firmly. A row's size may be missing; if present it is once, few, many or a size class.

.,TRBJ2-7,TRBD1,TRBV14,CASSPKYRGTYEQYF,TGTGCCAGCAGCCCGAAATACAGGGGGACCTACGAGCAGTACTTC
once,TRBJ1-1,TRBD1,TRBV5-8,CASSLGQGGTEAFF,TGTGCCAGCAGCTTAGGACAGGGGGGCACTGAAGCTTTCTTT
.,TRBJ2-3,.,TRBV9,CASSVAWQGRTDTQYF,TGTGCCAGCAGCGTAGCTTGGCAGGGGCGCACAGATACGCAGTATTTT
.,TRBJ1-2,.,TRBV9,CASSVDVEESNYGYTF,TGTGCCAGCAGCGTAGATGTGGAGGAGTCTAACTATGGCTACACCTTC
.,TRBJ2-7,TRBD1,TRBV7-9,CASSYDRDEQYF,TGTGCCAGCAGCTACGACAGGGACGAGCAGTACTTC
.,TRBJ2-7,.,TRBV20-1,CSASRQLEQYF,TGCAGTGCCTCCCGACAGCTCGAGCAGTACTTC
.,TRBJ2-7,TRBD2,TRBV9,CASSPGLAGSSYEQYF,TGTGCCAGCAGCCCCGGACTAGCGGGAAGCTCCTACGAGCAGTACTTC
once,TRBJ1-2,.,TRBV28,CASSVLFNYGYTF,TGTGCCAGCAGCGTACTTTTTAACTATGGCTACACCTTC
.,TRBJ2-7,TRBD1,TRBV28,CASSLSLGTVVSYEQYF,TGTGCCAGCAGTTTATCCCTTGGGACAGTTGTCTCCTACGAGCAGTACTTC
once,TRBJ1-5,.,TRBV7-2,CASSFNRDGQPQHF,TGTGCCAGCAGCTTTAACAGGGATGGTCAGCCCCAGCATTTT
.,TRBJ2-1,TRBD2,TRBV29-1,CSVDSGMSNEQFF,TGCAGCGTTGATAGCGGGATGAGCAATGAGCAGTTCTTC
.,TRBJ1-2,TRBD1,TRBV10-2,CASRPGQGHGYTF,TGCGCCAGCAGGCCGGGACAGGGTCATGGCTACACCTTC
.,TRBJ2-7,.,TRBV30,CAWTPGAWLQPFF,TGTGCCTGGACCCCTGGAGCTTGGCTACAACCTTTCTTC